This T cell receptor (beta chain) was retrieved from a study of T cells in Graves' hyperthyroidism and ophthalmopathy. This clonotype was observed at least ten times. No antigen is known for it. Researchers took RNA transcripts and amplified the TCR beta CDR3 regions from them. The study used the HTBI primer set for a first-round RT-PCR of the TCR CDR3. TCRdb used MiXCR to reprocess the multiplex PCR reads, holding one entry per CDR3 protein. The sample lists roughly 290,000 distinct CDR3 sequences, about a sixth seen once, with just over 55% in the top ten. General observations from the study: Clonotypes that were expanded in thyroid above 0.001 mostly appeared in blood too.

Patients having uncontrolled infection, another autoimmune disease, pregnancy or lactation were not included. Clinicians diagnosed patients from clinical symptoms, serum thyroxine and TRAb, thyroid ultrasound and orbital computed tomography. PBMCs came from around 10 ml fresh peripheral blood. This CDR3 contains 16 residues. V shed 5 bases and J shed 6 bases, with 22 bases lying between them. The germline V gene has CDR1 LGHNA and CDR2 YSLEER. Sequencing was performed on blood. This TCR came from a woman aged 55-70 years with Graves' ophthalmopathy. The gene calls are TRBV4-3 and TRBJ1-2, with TRBD1 as a possible D gene (5 bases). CDR3 coding DNA: TGCGCCAGCAGCATGGGGGGTAGGGGCGTTGGTAATGGCTACACCTTC. Its protein product is CASSMGGRGVGNGYTF.